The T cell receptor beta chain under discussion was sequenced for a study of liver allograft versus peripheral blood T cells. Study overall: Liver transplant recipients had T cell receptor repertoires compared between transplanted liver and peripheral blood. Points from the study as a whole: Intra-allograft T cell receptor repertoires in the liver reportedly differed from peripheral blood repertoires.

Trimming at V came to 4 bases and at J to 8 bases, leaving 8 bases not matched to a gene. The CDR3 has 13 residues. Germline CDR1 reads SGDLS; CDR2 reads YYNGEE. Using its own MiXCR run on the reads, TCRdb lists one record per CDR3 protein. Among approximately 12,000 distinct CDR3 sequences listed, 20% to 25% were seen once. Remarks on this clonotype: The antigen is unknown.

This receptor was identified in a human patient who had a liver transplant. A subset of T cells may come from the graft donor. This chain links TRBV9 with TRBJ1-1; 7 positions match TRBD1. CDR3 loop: CASSLSGTAEAFF. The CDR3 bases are TGTGCCAGCAGCCTTTCCGGGACAGCGGAAGCTTTCTTT.